This paragraph reports one T cell receptor beta chain. The antigen is not known. The record originates from a study of monozygotic twins with cystic fibrosis. Study-wide background: Approximately 2.8 micrograms of fragmented DNA underwent about 15 PCR cycles for library preparation.

Looked up from germline, CDR1 is SGHNT and CDR2 is YYREEE (reference sequence). There are 16 residues in the CDR3. The V gene lost 0 bases and the J gene lost 7 bases, with 16 bases spanning the gap. The data were produced by immunoSEQ multiplex PCR, yet TCRdb's version contains in-frame clones alone and is incomplete. The sample shows 18,000 or so clones, about 89% of them seen only once. Study-level findings and limits: Monozygotic CF twins shared more identical nucleotide clonotypes than unrelated patients. Age, concordance and disease severity did not associate with shared CDR3 numbers. In 13 of 16 pairs, V gene usage was closest to the co-twin's.

The J gene is TRBJ2-2, the V gene TRBV5-4, with D perhaps given as TRBD1 or TRBD2 (6 bases each). The sample was blood. The receptor's source is a girl aged 2 to 9 with cystic fibrosis. The CDR3 protein is CASSLESGGRGGELFF. The CDR3 nucleotides are TGTGCCAGCAGCTTGGAGTCCGGGGGCCGGGGCGGGGAGCTGTTTTTT.